This TCR beta chain was captured by sequencing in a study of shared clonotypes between healthy human individuals. Germline V gene data show CDR1 as SGHDT and CDR2 as YYEEEE. Trimming stripped 4 bases from V and 3 bases from J, with 11 bases between. This CDR3 region has 13 residues. Study-wide results and limits: Rarefaction showed sorted-subset sequencing was incomplete despite large depth.

As regards this clone: Its antigen remains unknown.

TCRdb keeps only in-frame clones here, not all; method: immunoSEQ multiplex PCR. This table has 180,000 or so clones, 80% to 95% appearing once. V and J are TRBV5-6 and TRBJ2-7; D may match TRBD1 or TRBD2 (5 bases each). The sequencing sample was made of naive CD4+ T cells sorted from blood. Described subset: CD45RA+ positively selected. The receptor comes from a woman in her twenties or thirties in good health. The CDR3 sequence is CASSGGPDYEQYF. CDR3 sequence (DNA): TGTGCCAGCAGCGGGGGACCTGACTACGAGCAGTACTTC.